This T cell receptor beta chain was identified during a study of CD8 T cells in Susac syndrome. Study-level results: The study admitted that it had a relatively small number of individuals in its TCR sequencing and HLA analysis.

Comment on this clonotype: The target antigen is unknown.

This CDR3 contains 14 residues. Trimming shortened V by 6 bases and J by 6 bases, and 15 bases separated the two germline ends. The germline V gene encodes CDR1 DFQATT and CDR2 SNEGSKA (reference sequence). After extraction with the RNeasy kit, roughly 0.45 to 1 ug of the RNA was reverse transcribed using random hexamers. Each CDR3 protein is one row after TCRdb ran MiXCR on the immunoSEQ multiplex PCR reads. The sample records fewer than 200,000 distinct CDR3 sequences, 90% to 95% being singletons. This chain connects TRBV20-1 to TRBJ1-6; a weak D match, TRBD1 (5 bases). Sequencing was performed on CD4+ T cells from PBMCs. This TCR came from a human donor with Susac syndrome. Written as DNA, the CDR3 is TGCAGTGCCACGACTGGGGACCTTAATTCACCCCTCCACTTT. Its translation: CSATTGDLNSPLHF.